These 24 T cell receptor beta chains share one sample of origin, sequenced in a study of blood T cell repertoires in COVID-19. The data were produced by immunoSEQ multiplex PCR, yet TCRdb's version contains in-frame clones alone and is incomplete. Of more than 55,000 clones in the sample, 75% to 90% were seen once. The sample taken for sequencing was peripheral blood. All receptors derive from a human donor with active COVID-19. The donor label of this sample is uncertain.

This chain uses TRBV5-6 with TRBJ2-3; 13 nucleotides match TRBD2. In germline, CDR1 is SGHDT, CDR2 YYEEEE. V trimming: 4 bases; J trimming: 4 bases; junction bases outside the gene matches: 6. This CDR3 has 16 residues. The CDR3 is CASSLGTSGTPDTQYF. The DNA of the CDR3 is TGTGCCAGCAGCCTTGGGACTAGCGGGACCCCAGATACGCAGTATTTT.

The chain joins TRBV11-2 to TRBJ2-1; D may be TRBD2 (5 bases). This CDR3 region has 12 residues. V gave up 5 bases and J gave up 14 bases, with 16 bases separating them. Germline values: CDR1 SGHAT, CDR2 FQNNGV. The CDR3 DNA reads TGTGCCAGCAGCCTTCCCAGCGGTCGGGAGTTCTTC. The encoded protein is CASSLPSGREFF.

This clone was recorded once. The CDR3 reads CASSFRGASTDTQYF. For the CDR3, the DNA is TGTGCCAGCAGTTTTAGAGGAGCTAGCACAGATACGCAGTATTTT. The chain combines TRBV27 with TRBJ2-3; D is undetermined. This CDR3 comprises 15 residues. The V end was cut by 3 bases, the J end by 0 bases, with 10 bases between. The germline V gene encodes CDR1 MNHEY and CDR2 SMNVEV (reference sequence).

The rearrangement uses TRBV5-4 and TRBJ1-6; 9 bases are a match to TRBD1. V dropped 2 bases and J dropped 7; count of bases not matched to a gene: 1. CDR1 and CDR2 (germline): SGHNT, YYREEE (reference sequence). The CDR3 length is 14 residues. The CDR3: CASSFDRGNSPLHF. CDR3 bases: TGTGCCAGCAGCTTCGACAGGGGGAATTCACCCCTCCACTTT.

This chain connects TRBV7-3 to TRBJ2-1, with 9 nucleotides matching TRBD1. This CDR3 is built from 15 residues. Trimming at V came to 5 bases and at J to 2 bases, leaving 4 bases not matched to a gene. Germline-derived CDR1 and CDR2 are SGHTA and FQGTGA. The CDR3 is CASSPTGGTYNEQFF. In nucleotides, the CDR3 is TGTGCCAGCAGCCCTACAGGGGGCACCTACAATGAGCAGTTCTTC.

This chain joins TRBV20-1 and TRBJ2-3, with 10 bases aligning to TRBD2. The CDR3 loop spans 17 amino acids. CDR1 and CDR2 from the germline V gene are DFQATT and SNEGSKA (reference sequence). The V segment lost 3 bases and the J segment 4 bases; nucleotides outside the gene matches: 13. The DNA of the CDR3 is TGCAGTGCTAGTCGGACTAGCGGAGGGGAGGGGCCAGATACGCAGTATTTT. Translation: CSASRTSGGEGPDTQYF.

This clone was observed a single time. CDR3 DNA sequence: TGTGCCAGCAACGGACTAGCGGGGGTTTCGTTCTTC. Protein sequence: CASNGLAGVSFF. The V call is TRBV6-5, the J call TRBJ2-1; 13 bases are shared with TRBD2. The germline V gene has CDR1 MNHEY and CDR2 SVGAGI. The CDR3 is 12 residues long. Trimming at V came to 7 bases and at J to 15 bases, leaving 6 bases not matched to a gene.

The chain combines TRBV9 with TRBJ2-7; 12 bases line up with TRBD2. The CDR3 is made up of 15 amino acids. The ends lost 0 bases at V and 9 bases at J; junction bases unmatched: 7. Per the germline V gene, CDR1 is SGDLS and CDR2 is YYNGEE. The CDR3 coding sequence is TGTGCCAGCAGCGTAGAAGATCTAGCGGGAGGGGGGCAGTACTTC. Its translation is CASSVEDLAGGGQYF. The variable domain in full, with the rest retrieved from reference TRBV9 and TRBJ2-7, is DSGVTQTPKHLITATGQRVTLRCSPRSGDLSVYWYQQSLDQGLQFLIQYYNGEERAKGNILERFSAQQFPDLHSELNLSSLELGDSALYFCASSVEDLAGGGQYFGPGTRLTVT.

The chain employs TRBV5-1 and TRBJ2-7; the match to TRBD1 covers 7 bases. The CDR3 has 12 residues. After removal of 2 bases from V and 7 bases from J, the junction contained 3 bases not matched to a gene. The V gene's germline CDR1 is SGHRS and CDR2 YFSETQ. The CDR3 spells CASSFYRGEQYF. CDR3 nucleotide sequence: TGCGCCAGCAGCTTTTACAGGGGAGAGCAGTACTTC.

In this sample, this clone turned up once. The rearrangement links TRBV7-2 to TRBJ2-3; D might be TRBD2 (7 bases). V gave up 1 base and J gave up 4 bases, with 15 bases separating them. CDR1 and CDR2 (germline): SGHTA, FQGNSA. The CDR3 extends over 16 amino acids. The CDR3 spells CASSLVEGGIPDTQYF. DNA for the CDR3: TGTGCCAGCAGCTTAGTTGAGGGGGGGATCCCAGATACGCAGTATTTT.

The chain links TRBV6-2 or TRBV6-3 to TRBJ2-7, with D perhaps matching TRBD1 (5 bases). CDR3 size: 15 residues. In germline, CDR1 is MNHEY, CDR2 SVGEGT. With 4 bases removed from V and 3 bases from J, the gap between germline ends came to 16 bases. The CDR3 region is CASSSDRPYLYEQYF. Written as DNA, the CDR3 is TGTGCCAGCAGTTCCGACAGACCCTACCTCTACGAGCAGTACTTC.

This clone was detected a few times. V usage is TRBV7-2 and J usage is TRBJ2-4; D possibly corresponds to TRBD2 (6 bases). Between the trimmed V and J ends, which lost 5 bases and 1 base, there was a span of 15 bases. The germline V gene has CDR1 SGHTA and CDR2 FQGNSA. This CDR3 has 16 amino acids. The CDR3 DNA follows: TGTGCCAGCAGCCGGGACTGGGACTCTGCCAAAAACATTCAGTACTTC. Translated, it gives CASSRDWDSAKNIQYF. Complete variable domain (other parts from reference TRBV7-2 and TRBJ2-4): GAGVSQSPSNKVTEKGKDVELRCDPISGHTALYWYRQSLGQGLEFLIYFQGNSAPDKSGLPSDRFSAERTGGSVSTLTIQRTQQEDSAVYLCASSRDWDSAKNIQYFGAGTRLSVL.

The genes are TRBV5-5 and TRBJ1-2; tentative D call: TRBD1 (5 bases). The CDR3 has 13 residues. The V gene lost 4 bases and the J gene lost 0 bases, with 7 bases spanning the gap. The germline CDR1 and CDR2 sequences are SGHKS and YYEKEE (reference sequence). The CDR3 DNA reads TGTGCCAGCAGCCGACAGTCTAACTATGGCTACACCTTC. This sequence encodes CASSRQSNYGYTF.

The genes are TRBV12-3 or TRBV12-4 and TRBJ2-7, with 10 bases aligning to TRBD1. This CDR3 comprises 12 residues. V was pared by 5 bases and J by 6 bases, with 1 base of the junction left unmatched. CDR3 sequence reads: CASSRQGAEQYF. The CDR3 nucleotides are TGTGCCAGCAGTAGACAGGGGGCCGAGCAGTACTTC.

V is TRBV19 and J is TRBJ2-3; D call uncertain. This CDR3 has 13 amino acids. CDR1 is LNHDA and CDR2 is SQIVND in the germline V gene (reference sequence). V shed 4 bases and J shed 3 bases, with 8 bases lying between them. CDR3 nucleotide sequence: TGTGCCAGTAGTACAGGTTGGACAGATACGCAGTATTTT. Its translation: CASSTGWTDTQYF.

The V call is TRBV10-1, the J call TRBJ2-7, with TRBD2 matching 7 bases. The CDR3 is 17 residues long. Germline-derived CDR1 and CDR2 are WNHNN and SYGVQD (reference sequence). After removal of 3 bases from V and 4 bases from J, the junction contained 15 bases not matched to a gene. CDR3 sequence (DNA): TGCGCCAGCAGTGAATTCTCCAGCGGGGCTTCAGGTTACGAGCAGTACTTC. The encoded protein is CASSEFSSGASGYEQYF.

This clone is a singleton in its sample. V and J are TRBV7-3 and TRBJ2-1, with 13 bases fitting TRBD2. Trimming at V came to 5 bases and at J to 7 bases, leaving 14 bases not matched to a gene. Germline assignment: CDR1 SGHTA and CDR2 FQGTGA. The CDR3 runs to 18 residues. The CDR3 spells CASSPAFGLAGVGNEQFF. The CDR3 region has the DNA TGTGCCAGCAGCCCAGCTTTCGGACTAGCGGGAGTAGGGAATGAGCAGTTCTTC.

The chain recombines TRBV11-2 with TRBJ2-7; 10 nucleotides agree with TRBD2. CDR1 is SGHAT and CDR2 is FQNNGV in the germline V gene. The CDR3 length is 15 residues. V was clipped by 1 base and J by 3 bases; unmatched bases: 3. DNA of the CDR3: TGTGCCAGCAGCTTAGTCGGGACTAGCGTCTACGAGCAGTACTTC. Translated, it gives CASSLVGTSVYEQYF.

The chain is built from TRBV30 and TRBJ2-6, with 9 bases aligning to TRBD1. The CDR3 length is 16 residues. The V gene's germline CDR1 is GTSNPN and CDR2 SVGIG (reference sequence). V shed 5 bases, J shed 0 bases, and the junction held 5 bases outside the gene matches. CDR3 in amino acids: CAWGDRVFSGANVLTF. The CDR3 bases are TGTGCCTGGGGGGACAGGGTGTTCTCTGGGGCCAACGTCCTGACTTTC.

The genes are TRBV3-1 (or the pseudogene TRBV3-2) and TRBJ1-2, with 7 bases lining up with TRBD1. Germline V CDR1 and CDR2: LGHDT, YNNKEL (reference sequence). The V segment lost 6 bases and the J segment 8 bases; nucleotides outside the gene matches: 9. CDR3 length equals 13 residues. The CDR3 spells CASSSRGVGGYTF. The CDR3 DNA reads as TGTGCCAGCAGTTCCAGGGGGGTCGGAGGCTACACCTTC.

The rearrangement uses TRBV5-1 and TRBJ1-5; possible D gene TRBD1, 6 bases. CDR1 is SGHRS, CDR2 YFSETQ, per germline. This CDR3 region has 13 residues. V lost 4 bases, J lost 7 bases, and 12 bases lay in between. CDR3 region: CASSVDSRQPQHF. The CDR3 DNA reads TGCGCCAGCAGCGTGGACAGCCGGCAGCCCCAGCATTTT.

The chain couples TRBV11-3 to TRBJ1-1, with a possible D match to TRBD1 (6 bases). CDR3 length equals 13 residues. Germline CDR1 is SGHNT and CDR2 is YENEEA. The V and J ends lost 6 bases and 6 bases respectively, with 14 bases between them. Here the CDR3 reads CASSQRAGAEAFF. The CDR3 DNA is TGTGCCAGCAGTCAAAGGGCAGGGGCTGAAGCTTTCTTT.

The chain has TRBV5-4 and TRBJ2-3, with D perhaps TRBD2 (5 bases). V was pared by 0 bases and J by 1 base, with 9 bases between. CDR1 is SGHNT and CDR2 is YYREEE in the germline V gene (reference sequence). CDR3 length equals 15 residues. CDR3 sequence: CASSLEGSGTDTQYF. The CDR3 DNA sequence: TGTGCCAGCAGCTTGGAGGGTAGCGGCACAGATACGCAGTATTTT.

V is TRBV3-1 (or the pseudogene TRBV3-2) and J is TRBJ2-7; TRBD2 matches 13 bases. In germline, CDR1 is LGHDT, CDR2 YNNKEL (reference sequence). V was clipped by 2 bases and J by 11 bases; unmatched bases: 12. The CDR3 covers 16 residues. CDR3 bases: TGTGCCAGCAGCCAACTCGCAGGGACTAGCGGGGCGAGCAAGTACTTC. As protein: CASSQLAGTSGASKYF.